The 28 T cell receptor beta chains below come from one sample, sequenced in a study of PD-L1 blockade in urothelial cancer. Noted time point: pretreatment peripheral blood. Assay: immunoSEQ multiplex PCR; the TCRdb copy retains only in-frame clones and omits some. The sample consists of 70,000 to 100,000 clones, over 80% of them appearing once. The sample was PBMCs, taken around atezolizumab (anti-PD-L1) treatment. Receptors were obtained from a man in his sixties with urothelial cancer.

The rearrangement joins TRBV6-5 to TRBJ1-2; 9 bases map to TRBD1. The V segment lost 0 bases and the J segment 8 bases; nucleotides outside the gene matches: 10. This CDR3 is built from 16 residues. Germline values: CDR1 MNHEY, CDR2 SVGAGI. CDR3: CASSYSLGTGLSGYTF. The CDR3 coding sequence is TGTGCCAGCAGTTACTCTCTTGGGACAGGGCTATCCGGCTACACCTTC.

The rearrangement links TRBV6-1 to TRBJ2-5, with a possible D match to TRBD1 (6 bases). The CDR3 sequence is 13 residues long. Germline CDR1 is MNHNS and CDR2 is SASEGT. Trimming stripped 7 bases from V and 1 base from J, with 10 bases between. CDR3 loop: CASMRTAQETQYF. As DNA, the CDR3 is TGTGCCAGCATGAGGACAGCCCAAGAGACCCAGTACTTC.

The chain couples TRBV9 to TRBJ2-5, with D possibly matching TRBD1 (6 bases). CDR1 is SGDLS, CDR2 YYNGEE, per germline. The ends were cut back, 0 bases at V and 1 base at J, with 13 bases in the middle. The CDR3 length is 16 residues. The CDR3 sequence is CASSVVKTGGQETQYF. The DNA for the CDR3 is TGTGCCAGCAGCGTAGTAAAGACAGGCGGCCAAGAGACCCAGTACTTC.

This chain joins TRBV11-2 and TRBJ2-5; D ambiguous. The CDR3 extends over 12 amino acids. Germline V CDR1 and CDR2: SGHAT, FQNNGV. V dropped 1 base and J dropped 6 bases, with 6 bases sitting between them. CDR3 sequence: CASSLAEKTQYF. The CDR3 DNA is TGTGCCAGCAGCTTAGCGGAGAAGACCCAGTACTTC.

CDR3 DNA sequence: TGTGCCAGCAGCTTAGAAGGGGGCGGTAGTCTAGGTGGCGAGCAGTACTTC. Protein product: CASSLEGGGSLGGEQYF. The chain recombines TRBV7-8 with TRBJ2-7, with 7 bases fitting TRBD1. Unmatched junction bases numbered 15, after V lost 1 base and J lost 6 bases. CDR1 SGHVS and CDR2 FQNEAQ come from the germline V gene. CDR3 length: 17 residues.

The CDR3 sequence is CASSQAYRGYGNTIYF. CDR3 DNA sequence: TGTGCCAGCAGCCAAGCCTACAGGGGCTACGGAAACACCATATATTTT. This chain joins TRBV14 and TRBJ1-3; TRBD1 agrees at 7 bases. Germline CDR1 and CDR2: SGHDN and FVKESK. The J segment lost 4 bases and the V segment lost 1 base, leaving 7 bases of the junction unmatched. The CDR3 has 16 amino acids.

The chain couples TRBV29-1 to TRBJ1-2; 8 bases line up with TRBD1. Losses at the gene ends were 8 bases for V and 3 bases for J; bases not matched to a gene: 2. Looked up from germline, CDR1 is SQVTM and CDR2 is ANQGSEA. The CDR3 totals 11 residues. DNA of the CDR3: TGCAGCTTGGGACAGGACTATGGCTACACCTTC. Protein: CSLGQDYGYTF.

The J gene is TRBJ2-1, the V gene TRBV30, with TRBD1 matching over 8 bases. Losses at the gene ends were 7 bases for V and 7 bases for J; bases not matched to a gene: 12. The germline gives CDR1 GTSNPN, CDR2 SVGIG (reference sequence). This CDR3 contains 14 residues. CDR3: CASDREASGNEQFF. CDR3 DNA: TGTGCCTCGGACAGGGAGGCCTCCGGGAATGAGCAGTTCTTC. Combining the CDR3 with reference TRBV30 and TRBJ2-1 gives the whole variable domain SQTIHQWPATLVQPVGSPLSLECTVEGTSNPNLYWYRQAAGRGLQLLFYSVGIGQISSEVPQNLSASRPQDRQFILSSKKLLLSDSGFYLCASDREASGNEQFFGPGTRLTVL.

The chain joins TRBV19 to TRBJ2-3, with 7 nucleotides matching TRBD2. With 4 bases clipped from V and 0 bases from J, the junction kept 7 bases outside the gene matches. In germline, CDR1 is LNHDA, CDR2 SQIVND (reference sequence). This CDR3 has 16 residues. For the CDR3, the DNA is TGTGCCAGTAGTAGGGAGGGGATAGCTAGCACAGATACGCAGTATTTT. It translates to CASSREGIASTDTQYF.

The chain joins TRBV11-1 to TRBJ1-6; D gene uncertain. V was trimmed by 5 bases and J by 10 bases, leaving 15 bases between them. The CDR3 has 14 amino acids. Germline V lookup: CDR1 SGHAT, CDR2 FQDESV (reference sequence). CDR3 region: CASSLSSSGSPLHF. DNA for the CDR3: TGTGCCAGCAGCCTCTCCTCGTCGGGATCACCCCTCCACTTT.

The chain recombines TRBV5-1 with TRBJ2-4; 7 bases are shared with TRBD1. The trim removed 0 bases at V and 8 bases at J, leaving 5 bases unmatched. This CDR3 region has 14 residues. Germline V CDR1 and CDR2: SGHRS, YFSETQ. The CDR3 coding sequence is TGCGCCAGCAGCTTGGGACAGGGTGCAGACATTCAGTACTTC. Encoded protein: CASSLGQGADIQYF.

The chain couples TRBV9 to TRBJ2-5; 15 nucleotides align to TRBD2. The CDR3 covers 19 residues. Germline CDR1 is SGDLS and CDR2 is YYNGEE. Trimming at V came to 3 bases and at J to 5 bases, leaving 14 bases not matched to a gene. CDR3 in amino acids: CASSATSRTSGGASETQYF. CDR3 bases: TGTGCCAGCAGCGCGACCTCTCGGACTAGCGGGGGGGCGTCGGAGACCCAGTACTTC.

The CDR3 loop is CASSDLTGANQPQHF. The CDR3 DNA sequence: TGTGCCAGCAGTGACCTCACAGGGGCCAATCAGCCCCAGCATTTT. V and J are TRBV6-4 and TRBJ1-5; 7 bases fit TRBD1. J was trimmed by 3 bases and V by 2 bases; bases with no gene match: 4. The CDR3 consists of 15 residues. The V gene's germline CDR1 is MRHNA and CDR2 SNTAGT.

This chain joins TRBV2 and TRBJ2-7; 7 nucleotides agree with TRBD2. The CDR3 length is 14 residues. Germline V gene sequence: CDR1 SNHLY, CDR2 FYNNEI. Losses at the gene ends were 11 bases for V and 0 bases for J; bases not matched to a gene: 10. DNA of the CDR3: TGTGCCGGGGGGTCGGGGGGAAGCTCCTACGAGCAGTACTTC. Translation: CAGGSGGSSYEQYF.

This chain uses TRBV6-1 with TRBJ1-1; a possible D gene is TRBD1 (6 bases). The CDR3 runs 12 residues. CDR1 and CDR2 from the germline V gene are MNHNS and SASEGT. Between the trimmed V and J ends, which lost 4 bases and 7 bases, there was a span of 10 bases. DNA for the CDR3: TGTGCCAGCAGTGGGGGGACAAGTGAAGCTTTCTTT. This translates into CASSGGTSEAFF.

This clone was seen once. The V gene is TRBV7-2, the J gene TRBJ2-3; 7 bases align to TRBD2. Germline V CDR1 and CDR2: SGHTA, FQGNSA. Losses at the gene ends were 5 bases for V and 2 bases for J; bases not matched to a gene: 1. The CDR3 runs to 13 residues. The CDR3 reads CASSGRATDTQYF. The DNA for the CDR3 is TGTGCCAGCAGCGGGAGGGCCACAGATACGCAGTATTTT.

The genes are TRBV6-5 and TRBJ1-6; 9 positions agree with TRBD1. Germline CDR1 and CDR2: MNHEY and SVGAGI. CDR3 length: 15 residues. J lost 7 bases, V lost 5 bases, and 6 bases had no gene match. DNA for the CDR3: TGTGCCAGCAGTATACAGGGGGCGGGGAATTCACCCCTCCACTTT. It is translated as CASSIQGAGNSPLHF.

The chain combines TRBV9 with TRBJ2-5; weak D call: TRBD1 (5 bases). The CDR3 extends over 17 amino acids. V shed 2 bases and J shed 9 bases, with 26 bases lying between them. Germline V lookup: CDR1 SGDLS, CDR2 YYNGEE. The CDR3 sequence is CASSVGGAVDFVESQYF. Here the CDR3 DNA reads TGTGCCAGCAGCGTGGGTGGGGCGGTGGATTTCGTAGAATCCCAGTACTTC. The complete variable domain, with remaining parts taken from reference TRBV9 and TRBJ2-5, reads DSGVTQTPKHLITATGQRVTLRCSPRSGDLSVYWYQQSLDQGLQFLIQYYNGEERAKGNILERFSAQQFPDLHSELNLSSLELGDSALYFCASSVGGAVDFVESQYFGPGTRLLVL.

V usage is TRBV4-3 and J usage is TRBJ2-7, with 7 bases aligning to TRBD2. The CDR3 has 15 amino acids. V trimming: 0 bases; J trimming: 4 bases; junction bases outside the gene matches: 6. CDR1 LGHNA and CDR2 YSLEER come from the germline V gene. The CDR3 here is CASSQEEGGSYEQYF. The DNA for the CDR3 is TGCGCCAGCAGCCAAGAGGAGGGAGGGTCTTACGAGCAGTACTTC.

This sequence joins TRBV19 and TRBJ2-5, with 8 bases identical to TRBD1. The CDR3 sequence is 13 residues long. CDR1 and CDR2 (germline): LNHDA, SQIVND (reference sequence). Trimming at V came to 5 bases and at J to 5 bases, leaving 4 bases not matched to a gene. The DNA for the CDR3 is TGTGCCAGTAGTGACAGGGGAAGGGAGACCCAGTACTTC. This encodes CASSDRGRETQYF.

This clone was found once. V is TRBV4-3 and J is TRBJ2-7; D possibly corresponds to TRBD2 (6 bases). The CDR3 length is 14 residues. Germline V gene data show CDR1 as LGHNA and CDR2 as YSLEER. Trimming left V 0 bases short and J 3 bases short, with 9 bases between. CDR3 protein: CASSQERGNYEQYF. CDR3 in DNA: TGCGCCAGCAGCCAAGAACGGGGGAACTACGAGCAGTACTTC.

The chain is built from TRBV19 and TRBJ2-1; D is perhaps TRBD1 (5 bases). There are 14 residues in the CDR3. The germline CDR1 and CDR2 sequences are LNHDA and SQIVND (reference sequence). Trimming removed 7 bases at V and 7 bases at J, with 17 bases between. CDR3 loop: CASNPDRAGNEQFF. The CDR3 DNA reads as TGTGCCAGTAACCCAGACCGGGCAGGGAATGAGCAGTTCTTC.

The chain carries TRBV10-1 and TRBJ2-7, with 9 bases aligning to TRBD1. V dropped 6 bases and J dropped 1; count of bases not matched to a gene: 4. Germline CDR1 reads WNHNN; CDR2 reads SYGVQD (reference sequence). The CDR3 runs to 14 residues. CDR3 coding DNA: TGCGCCAGCAGGACAGGGGGTAGGTCCTACGAGCAGTACTTC. Translation gives CASRTGGRSYEQYF.

The genes are TRBV27 and TRBJ1-2, with D perhaps matching TRBD1 (6 bases). There are 13 residues in the CDR3. V was cut by 6 bases and J by 4 bases, with 12 bases left in between. CDR1 and CDR2 from the germline V gene are MNHEY and SMNVEV (reference sequence). CDR3 nucleotides: TGTGCCAGCAGCCCGTGGGGGCGCTATGGCTACACCTTC. Residues: CASSPWGRYGYTF.

This chain uses TRBV19 with TRBJ1-5; D unclear. The CDR3 is 15 amino acids. The germline V gene has CDR1 LNHDA and CDR2 SQIVND (reference sequence). Trimming removed 5 bases at V and 0 bases at J, with 11 bases between. The CDR3 DNA follows: TGTGCCAGTAGTCTAACCCCATATAGCAATCAGCCCCAGCATTTT. Protein sequence: CASSLTPYSNQPQHF.

The V call is TRBV11-2, the J call TRBJ1-4, with TRBD1 matching 8 bases. This CDR3 contains 16 residues. V was pared by 4 bases and J by 1 base, with 5 bases of the junction left unmatched. The germline gives CDR1 SGHAT, CDR2 FQNNGV. CDR3 nucleotide sequence: TGTGCCAGCAGCTCAGGGGGCTGGGAAACTAATGAAAAACTGTTTTTT. The encoded protein is CASSSGGWETNEKLFF.

This chain joins TRBV4-2 and TRBJ2-5, with D possibly TRBD2 on 7 matching bases. The ends were cut back, 1 base at V and 5 bases at J, with 20 bases in the middle. The germline gives CDR1 LGHNA, CDR2 YNFKEQ. The CDR3 covers 17 residues. The CDR3 protein is CASSQGGGGGDRETQYF. The CDR3 nucleotides read TGTGCCAGCAGCCAAGGCGGGGGCGGGGGTGACAGGGAGACCCAGTACTTC.

The V and J genes are TRBV7-8 and TRBJ1-2, with 7 bases matching TRBD1. Trimming at V came to 1 base and at J to 2 bases, leaving 19 bases not matched to a gene. CDR1 and CDR2 from the germline V gene are SGHVS and FQNEAQ. The CDR3 length is 20 residues. CDR3 DNA sequence: TGTGCCAGCAGCTTAGAACTTGACAGGGTACCTTTATACCCGAACTATGGCTACACCTTC. It yields the protein CASSLELDRVPLYPNYGYTF. The full variable domain, its missing parts supplied by reference TRBV7-8 and TRBJ1-2, is GAGVSQSPRYKVAKRGQDVALRCDPISGHVSLFWYQQALGQGPEFLTYFQNEAQLDKSGLPSDRFFAERPEGSVSTLKIQRTQQEDSAVYLCASSLELDRVPLYPNYGYTFGSGTRLTVV.